A single sample gave rise to the 31 T cell receptor beta chains below, sequenced in a study of blood T cell repertoires in COVID-19. TCRdb keeps only in-frame clones here, not all; method: immunoSEQ multiplex PCR. The repertoire holds 200,000 to 250,000 clones, approximately 85% seen once, with about 5.1% in the top ten. The sequenced sample consisted of peripheral blood. These receptor sequences come from a middle-aged man with COVID-19, enrolled during active disease.

V usage is TRBV19 and J usage is TRBJ1-5; no definite D call. Germline CDR1 is LNHDA and CDR2 is SQIVND (reference sequence). V was trimmed by 5 bases and J by 2 bases, leaving 19 bases between them. The CDR3 extends over 17 amino acids. The CDR3 region has the DNA TGTGCCAGTAGTCCTCCATTCGGGAAAAACGGCAATCAGCCCCAGCATTTT. It translates to CASSPPFGKNGNQPQHF.

The rearrangement joins TRBV18 to TRBJ2-3; 7 bases agree with TRBD1. The CDR3 is 17 residues long. The germline V gene encodes CDR1 KGHSH and CDR2 LQKENI. V shed 3 bases, J shed 1 base, and the junction held 10 bases outside the gene matches. This CDR3 is CASSPRTGGQGTDTQYF. Here the CDR3 DNA reads TGTGCCAGCTCACCTCGGACAGGCGGGCAGGGCACAGATACGCAGTATTTT. Drawing the rest from reference TRBV18 and TRBJ2-3, the complete variable domain is NAGVMQNPRHLVRRRGQEARLRCSPMKGHSHVYWYRQLPEEGLKFMVYLQKENIIDESGMPKERFSAEFPKEGPSILRIQQVVRGDSAAYFCASSPRTGGQGTDTQYFGPGTRLTVL.

The chain is built from TRBV7-9 and TRBJ2-7; D may be TRBD1 (5 bases). Trimming cost V 5 bases and J 0 bases, with 14 bases left between them. This CDR3 has 15 residues. From germline, CDR1 is SEHNR and CDR2 FQNEAQ (reference sequence). The CDR3 here is CASSTTVDSSYEQYF. Here the CDR3 DNA reads TGTGCCAGCAGCACCACAGTTGACAGCTCCTACGAGCAGTACTTC. Filled out from reference TRBV7-9 and TRBJ2-7, the complete variable domain reads DTGVSQNPRHKITKRGQNVTFRCDPISEHNRLYWYRQTLGQGPEFLTYFQNEAQLEKSRLLSDRFSAERPKGSFSTLEIQRTEQGDSAMYLCASSTTVDSSYEQYFGPGTRLTVT.

This chain connects TRBV5-1 to TRBJ2-7; the D gene is possibly TRBD2 (7 bases). Germline CDR1 reads SGHRS; CDR2 reads YFSETQ. V lost 4 bases and J lost 1, with 15 bases in between. The CDR3 contains 15 residues. The CDR3 region is CASSPGGGQSYEQYF. CDR3 DNA: TGCGCCAGCAGCCCGGGCGGGGGACAATCCTACGAGCAGTACTTC. Drawing the rest from reference TRBV5-1 and TRBJ2-7, the complete variable domain is KAGVTQTPRYLIKTRGQQVTLSCSPISGHRSVSWYQQTPGQGLQFLFEYFSETQRNKGNFPGRFSGRQFSNSRSEMNVSTLELGDSALYLCASSPGGGQSYEQYFGPGTRLTVT.

The chain links TRBV24-1 to TRBJ2-2; TRBD2 is a possible D gene (6 bases). The CDR3 has 17 residues. The V end was cut by 3 bases, the J end by 1 base, with 14 bases between. Per the germline V gene, CDR1 is KGHDR and CDR2 is SFDVKD. CDR3 in amino acids: CATSDPGDSLNTGELFF. CDR3 sequence (DNA): TGTGCCACCAGTGATCCCGGGGACTCCCTGAACACCGGGGAGCTGTTTTTT.

The CDR3 reads CATSTDRLSNQPQHF. The CDR3 DNA sequence: TGTGCCACCAGCACCGACAGACTTAGCAATCAGCCCCAGCATTTT. The genes are TRBV15 and TRBJ1-5; possibly TRBD1 for D (5 bases). The CDR3 has 15 residues. V lost 4 bases and J lost 0, with 10 bases in between. Per germline, CDR1 LNHNV and CDR2 YYDKDF (reference sequence).

The genes are TRBV11-2 and TRBJ2-5, with a weak D call TRBD1 (5 bases). The V gene's germline CDR1 is SGHAT and CDR2 FQNNGV. Between the trimmed V and J ends, which lost 5 bases and 2 bases, there was a span of 12 bases. The CDR3 extends over 14 amino acids. The DNA of the CDR3 is TGTGCCAGCAGCACCCCAGGGAAACAAGAGACCCAGTACTTC. Protein: CASSTPGKQETQYF.

V gene TRBV18 combines with J gene TRBJ1-4, with TRBD1 matching over 9 bases. V shed 3 bases and J 8 bases; nucleotides not matched to a gene: 10. Germline-derived CDR1 and CDR2 are KGHSH and LQKENI. This CDR3 contains 16 residues. CDR3 sequence reads: CASSPQPGQGNEKLFF. The CDR3 nucleotides are TGTGCCAGCTCACCTCAACCGGGACAGGGTAACGAAAAACTGTTTTTT.

This clone was detected only a few times. The gene calls are TRBV2 and TRBJ2-1, with D possibly being TRBD1 (6 bases). CDR3 length: 13 amino acids. The V end was cut by 5 bases, the J end by 9 bases, with 14 bases between. Germline-derived CDR1 and CDR2 are SNHLY and FYNNEI. CDR3 region: CASSSQGFSEQFF. The CDR3 nucleotides are TGTGCCAGCAGTTCACAGGGTTTCAGTGAGCAGTTCTTC.

The gene calls are TRBV5-8 and TRBJ1-4; tentative D call: TRBD1 (6 bases). Trimming removed 5 bases from V and 5 bases from J, with 16 bases in between. Germline V gene sequence: CDR1 SGHTS, CDR2 YDEGEE. The CDR3 is 15 amino acids. The DNA of the CDR3 is TGTGCCAGCAGGGAGGCAACAGGGAGCAATGAAAAACTGTTTTTT. This codes for CASREATGSNEKLFF.

CDR3 nucleotide sequence: TGTGCCAGCAGCTTAGGGGTAGTTCCAGATACGCAGTATTTT. This sequence encodes CASSLGVVPDTQYF. J is TRBJ2-3 and V is TRBV13; D unresolved. The CDR3 is 14 amino acids. In germline, CDR1 is PRHDT, CDR2 FYEKMQ (reference sequence). V was cut by 0 bases and J by 4 bases, with 8 bases left in between.

The chain joins TRBV9 to TRBJ1-3; D is possibly TRBD1 (6 bases). The germline gives CDR1 SGDLS, CDR2 YYNGEE. This CDR3 region has 14 residues. V was cut by 3 bases and J by 1 base, with 8 bases left in between. The chain's CDR3 is CASSERGSGNTIYF. The CDR3 region has the DNA TGTGCCAGCAGCGAAAGGGGGTCTGGAAACACCATATATTTT.

Many counts were recorded for this clone. The chain has TRBV6-2 or TRBV6-3 and TRBJ2-7; TRBD2 matches 10 bases. CDR1 MNHEY and CDR2 SVGEGT come from the germline V gene. The CDR3 sequence is 17 residues long. The ends lost 2 bases at V and 4 bases at J; junction bases unmatched: 11. Here the CDR3 DNA reads TGTGCCAGCAGTTACCCCCCGGGACTAGCGACGAAATACGAGCAGTACTTC. It codes for CASSYPPGLATKYEQYF.

The chain recombines TRBV5-1 with TRBJ2-7; 12 bases map to TRBD1. Unmatched junction bases numbered 4, after V lost 7 bases and J lost 5 bases. Germline loops: CDR1 SGHRS, CDR2 YFSETQ. The CDR3 has 13 amino acids. The DNA of the CDR3 is TGCGCCAGCGGGGACAGGGGGCTTCACGAGCAGTACTTC. Its translation: CASGDRGLHEQYF.

This chain joins TRBV19 and TRBJ2-3, with TRBD2 matching 15 bases. The CDR3 loop spans 16 amino acids. The ends lost 7 bases at V and 8 bases at J; junction bases unmatched: 10. Germline values: CDR1 LNHDA, CDR2 SQIVND (reference sequence). The CDR3 DNA follows: TGTGCCAGTACCCCCGGACTAGCGGGGGGGCGCGGTACGCAGTATTTT. It codes for CASTPGLAGGRGTQYF.

The CDR3 DNA reads as TGTGCCAGCAGCGACCAGGGCTCCACAGATACGCAGTATTTT. Its translation: CASSDQGSTDTQYF. V usage is TRBV5-6 and J usage is TRBJ2-3, with D possibly matching TRBD1 (5 bases). CDR1 is SGHDT and CDR2 is YYEEEE in the germline V gene. V gave up 4 bases and J gave up 2 bases, with 11 bases separating them. CDR3 length: 14 amino acids.

The V and J genes are TRBV5-4 and TRBJ1-1; 8 nucleotides line up with TRBD1. V was clipped by 4 bases and J by 1 base; unmatched bases: 6. CDR1 is SGHNT and CDR2 is YYREEE in the germline V gene (reference sequence). The length of the CDR3 is 15 residues. CDR3 sequence (DNA): TGTGCCAGCAGCGCCGCCACAGGGGGGAACACTGAAGCTTTCTTT. Amino acids: CASSAATGGNTEAFF.

At least ten counts were recorded for this clone. The chain carries TRBV29-1 and TRBJ1-3, with 8 bases matching TRBD1. The CDR3 consists of 13 residues. Germline-derived CDR1 and CDR2 are SQVTM and ANQGSEA. Losses at the gene ends were 6 bases for V and 4 bases for J; bases not matched to a gene: 5. CDR3 bases: TGCAGCGTAGGGGGACAGGTCGGAAACACCATATATTTT. Protein: CSVGGQVGNTIYF.

This chain uses TRBV23-1 with TRBJ1-5; unclear D gene. TRBV23-1 counts as an open reading frame of uncertain function. This CDR3 is 15 amino acids long. V lost 4 bases and J 3 bases, leaving 13 bases between the germline ends. The CDR3 sequence: CASSPQVEDNQPQHF. Written as DNA, the CDR3 is TGCGCCAGCAGTCCCCAGGTCGAAGACAATCAGCCCCAGCATTTT.

This clone appeared a single time. J is TRBJ2-7 and V is TRBV11-1; 7 bases match TRBD2. The J segment lost 0 bases and the V segment lost 1 base, leaving 6 bases of the junction unmatched. Germline V lookup: CDR1 SGHAT, CDR2 FQDESV (reference sequence). The CDR3 has 16 residues. CDR3 sequence (DNA): TGTGCCAGCAGCTTAGGGGAGGGTTCTCTCTCCTACGAGCAGTACTTC. The encoded protein is CASSLGEGSLSYEQYF.

The chain joins TRBV24-1 to TRBJ2-6; D not certain. Trimming pared 3 bases from V and 0 bases from J, leaving 8 bases between. The germline CDR1 and CDR2 sequences are KGHDR and SFDVKD. CDR3 length equals 16 residues. The CDR3 DNA is TGTGCCACCAGTGATCCCACTTACTCTGGGGCCAACGTCCTGACTTTC. This sequence encodes CATSDPTYSGANVLTF.

This clone was observed once. The gene calls are TRBV5-3 and TRBJ2-3, with 7 nucleotides matching TRBD2. TRBV5-3 is an open reading frame, and its role is uncertain. With V trimmed by 5 bases and J by 0 bases, 6 bases remained unmatched. The CDR3 runs to 15 residues. The CDR3: CARRLGLVSTDTQYF. The CDR3 DNA reads as TGTGCCAGAAGATTAGGACTAGTAAGCACAGATACGCAGTATTTT.

This sequence joins TRBV2 and TRBJ2-3; 9 bases agree with TRBD1. The CDR3 totals 15 residues. The trim removed 5 bases at V and 0 bases at J, leaving 3 bases unmatched. The germline gives CDR1 SNHLY, CDR2 FYNNEI. The CDR3: CASSPGTGSTDTQYF. The CDR3, as DNA: TGTGCCAGCAGTCCCGGGACAGGGAGCACAGATACGCAGTATTTT.

The chain links TRBV28 to TRBJ2-5; possible D gene TRBD2, 5 bases. Germline V lookup: CDR1 MDHEN, CDR2 SYDVKM. The CDR3 sequence is 16 residues long. V was cut by 4 bases and J by 1 base, with 16 bases left in between. This chain's CDR3 is CASSYSTGGSQETQYF. In DNA, the CDR3 is TGTGCCAGCAGTTACAGTACGGGCGGGTCCCAAGAGACCCAGTACTTC.

In its sample, this clone was seen once. The chain carries TRBV12-3 or TRBV12-4 and TRBJ1-1; TRBD1 is a possible D gene (5 bases). Trimming pared 2 bases from V and 5 bases from J, leaving 9 bases between. The CDR3 is made up of 13 amino acids. The CDR3 spells CASSLIGGTEAFF. In DNA, the CDR3 is TGTGCCAGCAGTTTAATTGGGGGGACTGAAGCTTTCTTT.

The chain couples TRBV6-5 to TRBJ2-2; 8 bases align to TRBD2. This CDR3 region has 13 residues. J gave up 7 bases and V 8 bases, and 6 bases lay outside the gene matches. The germline gives CDR1 MNHEY, CDR2 SVGAGI. The CDR3 DNA follows: TGTGCCAGCCGGGAGGGATTGGGCGGGGAGCTGTTTTTT. Translated: CASREGLGGELFF.

This chain joins TRBV5-1 and TRBJ2-2; 13 bases match TRBD2. V shed 4 bases and J 13 bases; nucleotides not matched to a gene: 10. There are 15 residues in the CDR3. In germline, CDR1 is SGHRS, CDR2 YFSETQ. CDR3 sequence: CASSPGLAGRSGLFF. CDR3 DNA sequence: TGCGCCAGCAGCCCGGGACTAGCGGGGAGGTCTGGGCTGTTTTTT.

The chain has TRBV5-4 and TRBJ2-6; 11 bases are shared with TRBD2. Unmatched junction bases numbered 9, after V lost 3 bases and J lost 4 bases. Per the germline V gene, CDR1 is SGHNT and CDR2 is YYREEE (reference sequence). The CDR3 covers 18 residues. The CDR3 DNA reads as TGTGCCAGCAGCTCCCCTGGGCTAGCGGGGGGAGGGGCCAACGTCCTGACTTTC. This encodes CASSSPGLAGGGANVLTF. The whole variable domain, remainder taken from reference TRBV5-4 and TRBJ2-6, is ETGVTQSPTHLIKTRGQQVTLRCSSQSGHNTVSWYQQALGQGPQFIFQYYREEENGRGNFPPRFSGLQFPNYSSELNVNALELDDSALYLCASSSPGLAGGGANVLTFGAGSRLTVL.

The chain couples TRBV6-5 to TRBJ1-2, with D possibly TRBD1 on 5 matching bases. The CDR3 covers 14 residues. Germline CDR1 reads MNHEY; CDR2 reads SVGAGI. Trimming took off 2 bases at V and 4 bases at J, with 11 bases between the two ends. The CDR3: CASSYEQAPYGYTF. The CDR3 DNA sequence: TGTGCCAGCAGTTACGAACAGGCCCCCTATGGCTACACCTTC.

The V and J genes are TRBV28 and TRBJ1-1; no definite D call. Trimming pared 2 bases from V and 4 bases from J, leaving 5 bases between. The CDR3 length is 12 residues. Germline CDR1 MDHEN, CDR2 SYDVKM. The chain's CDR3 is CASSLDSTEAFF. The CDR3 DNA reads as TGTGCCAGCAGTTTAGATAGCACTGAAGCTTTCTTT.

The gene calls are TRBV7-6 and TRBJ1-5, with 11 positions matching TRBD1. Germline assignment: CDR1 SGHVS and CDR2 FNYEAQ. V gave up 3 bases and J gave up 7 bases; unmatched junction bases: 5. This CDR3 is 15 amino acids long. CDR3 amino acids: CASSFGQGAGQPQHF. DNA of the CDR3: TGTGCCAGCAGCTTCGGACAGGGGGCGGGACAGCCCCAGCATTTT.